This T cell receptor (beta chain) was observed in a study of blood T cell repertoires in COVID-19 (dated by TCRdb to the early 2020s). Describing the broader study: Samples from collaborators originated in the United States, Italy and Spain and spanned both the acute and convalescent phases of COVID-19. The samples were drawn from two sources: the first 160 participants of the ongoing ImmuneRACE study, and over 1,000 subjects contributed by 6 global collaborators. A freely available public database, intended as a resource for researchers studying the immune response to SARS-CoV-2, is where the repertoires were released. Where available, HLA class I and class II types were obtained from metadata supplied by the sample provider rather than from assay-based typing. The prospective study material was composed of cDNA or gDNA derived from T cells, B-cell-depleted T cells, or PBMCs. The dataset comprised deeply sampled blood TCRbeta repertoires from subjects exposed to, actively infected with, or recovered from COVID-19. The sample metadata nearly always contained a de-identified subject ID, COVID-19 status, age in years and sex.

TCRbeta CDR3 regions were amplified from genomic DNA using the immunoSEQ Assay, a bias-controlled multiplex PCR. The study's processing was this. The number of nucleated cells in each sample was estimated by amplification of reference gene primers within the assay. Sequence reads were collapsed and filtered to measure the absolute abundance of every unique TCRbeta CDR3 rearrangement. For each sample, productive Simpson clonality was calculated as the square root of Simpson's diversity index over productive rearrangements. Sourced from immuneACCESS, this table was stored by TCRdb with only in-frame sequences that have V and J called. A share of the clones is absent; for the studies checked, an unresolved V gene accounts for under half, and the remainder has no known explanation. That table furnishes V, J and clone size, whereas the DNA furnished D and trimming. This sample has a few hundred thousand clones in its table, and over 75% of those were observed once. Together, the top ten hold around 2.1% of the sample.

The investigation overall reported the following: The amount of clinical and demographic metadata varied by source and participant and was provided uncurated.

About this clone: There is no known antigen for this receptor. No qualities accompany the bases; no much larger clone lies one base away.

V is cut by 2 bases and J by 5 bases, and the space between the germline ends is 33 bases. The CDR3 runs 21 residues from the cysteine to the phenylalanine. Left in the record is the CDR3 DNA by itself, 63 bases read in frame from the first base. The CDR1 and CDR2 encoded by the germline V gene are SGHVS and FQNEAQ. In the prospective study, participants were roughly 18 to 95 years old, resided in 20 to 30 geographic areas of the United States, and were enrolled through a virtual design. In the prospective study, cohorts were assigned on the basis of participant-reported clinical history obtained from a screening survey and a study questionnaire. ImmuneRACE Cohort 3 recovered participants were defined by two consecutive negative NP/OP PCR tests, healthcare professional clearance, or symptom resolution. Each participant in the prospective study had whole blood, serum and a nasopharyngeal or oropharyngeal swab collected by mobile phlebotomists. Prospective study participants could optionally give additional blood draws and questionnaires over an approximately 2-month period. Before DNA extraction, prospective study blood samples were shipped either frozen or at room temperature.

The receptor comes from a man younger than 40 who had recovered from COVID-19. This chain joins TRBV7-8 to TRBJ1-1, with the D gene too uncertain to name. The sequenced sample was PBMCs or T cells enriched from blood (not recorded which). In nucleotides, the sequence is TGTGCCAGCAGCTTAAGAATTACTTTGAGATGTCCCGATATATGGTCGACTGAAGCTTTCTTT. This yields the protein CASSLRITLRCPDIWSTEAFF.